Listed here are 8 T cell receptor beta chains from one sample, sequenced in a study of immune heterogeneity within non-small cell lung tumors. A first 10-cycle multiplex round used 32 V-gene and 13 J-gene primers on TCR beta CDR3. Using its own MiXCR run on the multiplex PCR reads, TCRdb lists one record per CDR3 protein. In the table there are more than 3,500 distinct CDR3 sequences, 20% to 25% of which are singletons. With 600 ng used per sample, the template was genomic DNA from bulk tumor. Every primary tumor yielded several biopsies, spaced far apart, that were taken during surgery. Curative surgical treatment was performed in patients who had newly diagnosed, untreated non-small cell lung cancer. The material sequenced was lung tumor tissue. The receptors originated from a man between 60 and 75 years old with non-small cell lung cancer.

V is TRBV7-9 and J is TRBJ1-1; unclear D gene. CDR1 and CDR2 from the germline V gene are SEHNR and FQNEAQ (reference sequence). The length of the CDR3 is 13 residues. Trimming took 1 base from V and 6 from J, leaving 9 bases between them. Here the CDR3 reads CASSLEPGAEAFF. DNA for the CDR3: TGTGCCAGCAGCTTAGAGCCCGGGGCTGAAGCTTTCTTT. Full variable domain (outside the CDR3, taken from reference TRBV7-9 and TRBJ1-1): DTGVSQNPRHKITKRGQNVTFRCDPISEHNRLYWYRQTLGQGPEFLTYFQNEAQLEKSRLLSDRFSAERPKGSFSTLEIQRTEQGDSAMYLCASSLEPGAEAFFGQGTRLTVV.

This clonotype is labeled medium-sized (0.01 to 0.1%). This rearrangement joins TRBV7-8 to TRBJ2-7; unclear D gene. This CDR3 comprises 15 residues. Germline V gene data show CDR1 as SGHVS and CDR2 as FQNEAQ. Trimming left V 2 bases short and J 0 bases short, with 11 bases between. CDR3 DNA sequence: TGTGCCAGCAGCTTAAATCAGAAGGGCTCCTACGAGCAGTACTTC. As protein: CASSLNQKGSYEQYF.

V usage is TRBV9 and J usage is TRBJ2-3; D is unclear. The germline V gene has CDR1 SGDLS and CDR2 YYNGEE. The CDR3 covers 12 residues. The V gene lost 3 bases and the J gene lost 2 bases, with 4 bases spanning the gap. The CDR3 here is CASSGDTDTQYF. The CDR3 DNA reads as TGTGCCAGCAGCGGGGACACAGATACGCAGTATTTT.

In its sample, this clonotype was seen a few times. The chain has TRBV2 and TRBJ2-5; D is ambiguous. The CDR3 sequence is 11 residues long. Per germline, CDR1 SNHLY and CDR2 FYNNEI. The ends were cut back, 4 bases at V and 5 bases at J, with 5 bases in the middle. CDR3 sequence (DNA): TGTGCCAGCAGTGGATCGGAGACCCAGTACTTC. As protein: CASSGSETQYF.

The chain joins TRBV20-1 to TRBJ2-3; 13 nucleotides agree with TRBD2. J lost 3 bases, V lost 7 bases, and 1 base had no gene match. Per the germline V gene, CDR1 is DFQATT and CDR2 is SNEGSKA (reference sequence). The CDR3 contains 13 residues. CDR3 sequence: CSGTSGSTDTQYF. The CDR3 DNA is TGCAGTGGGACTAGCGGGAGTACAGATACGCAGTATTTT.

About this clonotype: One end of the junction fails to match germline, which may point to a read error. The gene calls are TRBV12-3 or TRBV12-4 and TRBJ2-5, with no clear D. The CDR3 loop spans 13 amino acids. CDR3 amino acids: CASSLSAQGTQYF. DNA for the CDR3: TGTGCCAGCAGTTTGTCCGCGCAAGGGACCCAGTACTTC.

The chain carries TRBV7-3 and TRBJ2-1; 7 nucleotides agree with TRBD1. Germline trimming cut 5 bases from V and 4 bases from J; bases unmatched to any gene: 2. The CDR3 runs 13 residues. Germline CDR1 SGHTA, CDR2 FQGTGA. The CDR3 sequence is CASSLGQYNEQFF. The CDR3 nucleotides read TGTGCCAGCAGCCTGGGACAGTACAATGAGCAGTTCTTC.

This clonotype is medium-sized (0.01 to 0.1%) in the sample. The chain uses TRBV5-1 and TRBJ1-1, with a possible D match to TRBD1 (5 bases). V was trimmed by 4 bases and J by 3 bases, leaving 16 bases between them. Germline CDR1 SGHRS, CDR2 YFSETQ. The length of the CDR3 is 15 residues. CDR3 nucleotides: TGCGCCAGCAGCCTGGGACCGCGGGGCTACACTGAAGCTTTCTTT. It is translated as CASSLGPRGYTEAFF.